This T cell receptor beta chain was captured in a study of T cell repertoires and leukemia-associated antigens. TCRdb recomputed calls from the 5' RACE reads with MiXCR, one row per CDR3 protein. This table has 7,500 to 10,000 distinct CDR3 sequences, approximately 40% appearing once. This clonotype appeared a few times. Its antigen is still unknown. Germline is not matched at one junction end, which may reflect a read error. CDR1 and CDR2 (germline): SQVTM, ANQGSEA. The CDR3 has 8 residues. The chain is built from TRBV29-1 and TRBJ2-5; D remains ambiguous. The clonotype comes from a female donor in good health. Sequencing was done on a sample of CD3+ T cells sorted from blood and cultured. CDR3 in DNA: TGCAGCGTTGAACGATCCCACTTC. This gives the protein CSVERSHF.